Presented here are 30 T cell receptor beta chains from one specimen sequenced in a study of graft-versus-host responses after intestinal transplantation. TCRdb's table, derived via immunoSEQ multiplex PCR, lists solely in-frame clones and lacks some. The sample has about 15,000 clones; roughly 86% are singletons. The source was bone marrow, collected approximately 130 days after intestinal transplantation. These receptors were taken from a human patient who received an intestinal transplant, so some T cells may come from the graft donor.

The rearrangement joins TRBV7-2 to TRBJ2-5; perhaps TRBD2 as D (5 bases). This CDR3 is 16 amino acids long. The ends were cut back, 2 bases at V and 11 bases at J, with 24 bases in the middle. Germline loops: CDR1 SGHTA, CDR2 FQGNSA. CDR3 in amino acids: CASSLYRAEAPYGQYF. CDR3 sequence (DNA): TGTGCCAGCAGCTTATATCGTGCGGAGGCGCCCTACGGGCAGTACTTC.

The chain combines TRBV10-1 with TRBJ2-3; D is possibly TRBD1 (7 bases). The germline V and J ends were trimmed by 2 bases and 6 bases, with 18 bases remaining between them. This CDR3 region has 16 residues. Germline CDR1 reads WNHNN; CDR2 reads SYGVQD (reference sequence). CDR3 amino acids: CASSEVPTGRSDTQYF. CDR3 DNA sequence: TGCGCCAGCAGTGAGGTCCCGACAGGGAGGTCTGATACGCAGTATTTT.

About this clone: An end of the junction does not agree with germline; a read error may underlie this. The CDR3 DNA reads as TGTGCCAGCAGCGTTACCCCAGACAGGGGCGGTAAGGAAGGTGACTTT. Translating it yields CASSVTPDRGGKEGDF. The chain is built from TRBV9 and TRBJ1-1, with 8 bases lining up with TRBD1. Germline V CDR1 and CDR2: SGDLS, YYNGEE. There are 16 residues in the CDR3.

CDR3 sequence reads: CASSPRQGAAYEQYF. CDR3 nucleotides: TGCGCCAGCAGCCCTAGACAGGGGGCGGCCTACGAGCAGTACTTC. J is TRBJ2-7 and V is TRBV4-1, with 10 bases matching TRBD1. The germline gives CDR1 MGHRA, CDR2 YSYEKL. The trim removed 4 bases at V and 2 bases at J, leaving 5 bases unmatched. CDR3 size: 15 residues.

The chain employs TRBV4-2 and TRBJ1-2; D not resolved. The CDR3 has 13 residues. The germline V gene encodes CDR1 LGHNA and CDR2 YNFKEQ. V was clipped by 4 bases and J by 4 bases, with 10 bases between them. The CDR3 DNA follows: TGTGCCAGCAGCCCGTACACGCTCTATGGCTACACCTTC. Its protein is CASSPYTLYGYTF.

The V gene is TRBV25-1, the J gene TRBJ2-1; 9 bases align to TRBD1. Trimming cost V 6 bases and J 3 bases; bases outside gene matches: 6. This CDR3 comprises 15 residues. Germline CDR1 is MGHDK and CDR2 is SYGVNS. This CDR3 is CASRLQGAFYNEQFF. CDR3 sequence (DNA): TGTGCCAGCAGGCTACAGGGGGCTTTCTACAATGAGCAGTTCTTC.

Here the CDR3 reads CASSFWSAPYEQYF. The DNA for the CDR3 is TGTGCCAGCAGCTTTTGGAGTGCCCCCTACGAGCAGTACTTC. The rearrangement joins TRBV7-2 to TRBJ2-7; no firm D call. Germline CDR1 and CDR2: SGHTA and FQGNSA. Trimming shortened V by 3 bases and J by 2 bases, and 11 bases separated the two germline ends. The CDR3 is made up of 14 amino acids.

V and J are TRBV7-9 and TRBJ1-2; D is undetermined. The CDR3 is made up of 16 amino acids. CDR1 and CDR2 (germline): SEHNR, FQNEAQ (reference sequence). Trimming left V 9 bases short and J 5 bases short, with 25 bases between. Here the CDR3 reads CARSEPGDQPYYGYTF. The CDR3 coding sequence is TGTGCCAGAAGCGAGCCGGGAGATCAACCCTATTATGGCTACACCTTC.

This rearrangement joins TRBV7-6 to TRBJ2-7; possibly TRBD1 for D (8 bases). This CDR3 is built from 15 residues. The V gene's germline CDR1 is SGHVS and CDR2 FNYEAQ. V shed 4 bases and J shed 2 bases, with 15 bases lying between them. CDR3 protein: CASSSGTGLAYEQYF. CDR3 bases: TGTGCCAGCAGCTCAGGGACAGGACTAGCCTACGAGCAGTACTTC.

The V gene is TRBV18, the J gene TRBJ2-5; a weak D match, TRBD1 (5 bases). Germline assignment: CDR1 KGHSH and CDR2 LQKENI. The germline V and J ends were trimmed by 2 bases and 1 base, with 8 bases remaining between them. CDR3 length: 14 residues. The CDR3 spells CASSPTGPQETQYF. CDR3 in DNA: TGTGCCAGCTCACCAACAGGACCCCAAGAGACCCAGTACTTC.

This clone was counted once. The rearrangement uses TRBV7-8 and TRBJ1-1; TRBD1 aligns across 9 bases. Germline V lookup: CDR1 SGHVS, CDR2 FQNEAQ. The J segment lost 7 bases and the V segment lost 2 bases, leaving 11 bases of the junction unmatched. The length of the CDR3 is 16 residues. The CDR3 DNA sequence: TGTGCCAGCAGCTTACCTCGACAGGGGGGTAATGTTGAAGCTTTCTTT. Residues: CASSLPRQGGNVEAFF.

The J gene is TRBJ2-3, the V gene TRBV4-3, with a possible D match to TRBD1 (6 bases). The CDR3 runs 15 residues. The ends were cut back, 3 bases at V and 3 bases at J, with 13 bases in the middle. Germline assignment: CDR1 LGHNA and CDR2 YSLEER. This CDR3 reads CASSQRGKGTDTQYF. CDR3 sequence (DNA): TGCGCCAGCAGCCAGAGGGGGAAGGGGACAGATACGCAGTATTTT.

V and J are TRBV7-3 and TRBJ2-7; 9 bases are a match to TRBD2. V lost 1 base to trimming and J lost 2 bases; unmatched junction nucleotides: 3. The V gene's germline CDR1 is SGHTA and CDR2 FQGTGA. This CDR3 spans 15 amino acids. CDR3 residues: CASSLNPSGTYEQYF. CDR3 coding DNA: TGTGCCAGCAGCTTAAACCCTAGCGGGACCTACGAGCAGTACTTC.

CDR3 protein: CASQIPVADTQYF. The CDR3 DNA is TGTGCCAGCCAGATCCCGGTGGCAGATACGCAGTATTTT. J is TRBJ2-3 and V is TRBV2; D gene unclear. V was pared by 8 bases and J by 4 bases, with 13 bases between. The CDR3 spans 13 residues. CDR1 and CDR2 from the germline V gene are SNHLY and FYNNEI.

The genes are TRBV27 and TRBJ2-3; no firm D call. The CDR3 has 13 residues. Germline V CDR1 and CDR2: MNHEY, SMNVEV (reference sequence). Trimming pared 0 bases from V and 7 bases from J, leaving 8 bases between. The CDR3, as DNA: TGTGCCAGCAGTTTATCGATGAGAAATACGCAGTATTTT. Residues: CASSLSMRNTQYF.

V and J are TRBV7-8 and TRBJ2-5, with 7 bases that match TRBD2. The J call is in doubt because the DNA end fits TRBJ2-7 better. Germline V gene data show CDR1 as SGHVS and CDR2 as FQNEAQ. The CDR3 is 15 residues long. The CDR3: CASSLTSGNSYEQYF. The CDR3 nucleotides are TGTGCCAGCAGCTTAACCAGCGGGAACTCCTACGAGCAGTACTTC.

V is TRBV5-8 and J is TRBJ1-3; no firm D call. V dropped 4 bases and J dropped 0 bases, with 11 bases sitting between them. This CDR3 has 15 residues. The V gene's germline CDR1 is SGHTS and CDR2 YDEGEE. The CDR3 bases are TGTGCCAGCAGCCTTTTAGCGAGCTCTGGAAACACCATATATTTT. Its protein product is CASSLLASSGNTIYF.

The chain recombines TRBV6-5 with TRBJ1-4; D remains ambiguous. From germline, CDR1 is MNHEY and CDR2 SVGAGI. V lost 4 bases and J 10 bases, leaving 13 bases between the germline ends. The CDR3 loop spans 13 amino acids. This CDR3 reads CASSSGKDGKLFF. Written as DNA, the CDR3 is TGTGCCAGCAGTTCTGGGAAGGATGGAAAACTGTTTTTT.

The genes are TRBV28 and TRBJ2-7; a weak D match, TRBD1 (6 bases). The CDR3 spans 15 residues. The V end was cut by 2 bases, the J end by 2 bases, with 13 bases between. The V gene's germline CDR1 is MDHEN and CDR2 SYDVKM. The CDR3 loop reads CASSLEDSPPYEQYF. The CDR3 DNA reads as TGTGCCAGCAGTTTAGAGGACAGCCCCCCCTACGAGCAGTACTTC.

The rearrangement links TRBV2 to TRBJ2-3; D unclear. This CDR3 has 15 amino acids. Germline loops: CDR1 SNHLY, CDR2 FYNNEI. Trimming shortened V by 8 bases and J by 1 base, and 16 bases separated the two germline ends. The DNA for the CDR3 is TGTGCCAGCCCCCCGGCCCATCGCGGCACAGATACGCAGTATTTT. Protein product: CASPPAHRGTDTQYF.

The chain couples TRBV29-1 to TRBJ2-7, with 8 bases identical to TRBD1. J was trimmed by 3 bases and V by 7 bases; bases with no gene match: 5. Germline V CDR1 and CDR2: SQVTM, ANQGSEA. The CDR3 extends over 12 amino acids. The CDR3 sequence: CSAGTGDYEQYF. Written as DNA, the CDR3 is TGCAGCGCCGGGACAGGAGACTACGAGCAGTACTTC.

This chain uses TRBV9 with TRBJ1-3; D is unresolved. Trimming took 0 bases from V and 2 from J, leaving 12 bases between them. The CDR3 length is 16 residues. Germline assignment: CDR1 SGDLS and CDR2 YYNGEE. The CDR3 loop is CASSVGARSAGNTIYF. CDR3 in DNA: TGTGCCAGCAGCGTAGGAGCCCGGTCAGCTGGAAACACCATATATTTT.

This clone was observed a single time. The chain recombines TRBV5-1 with TRBJ2-7; TRBD2 agrees at 10 bases. From germline, CDR1 is SGHRS and CDR2 YFSETQ. The junction had 5 bases not matched to a gene; V was cut back by 0 bases and J by 2 bases. The CDR3 has 16 residues. The CDR3: CASSLGEAGGAYEQYF. In DNA form, the CDR3 reads TGCGCCAGCAGCTTGGGGGAAGCGGGAGGGGCCTACGAGCAGTACTTC. Variable domain in full (rest from reference TRBV5-1 and TRBJ2-7): KAGVTQTPRYLIKTRGQQVTLSCSPISGHRSVSWYQQTPGQGLQFLFEYFSETQRNKGNFPGRFSGRQFSNSRSEMNVSTLELGDSALYLCASSLGEAGGAYEQYFGPGTRLTVT.

The rearrangement joins TRBV7-8 to TRBJ1-4, with D possibly TRBD1 on 5 matching bases. The ends were cut back, 5 bases at V and 7 bases at J, with 23 bases in the middle. Germline lookup yields CDR1 SGHVS and CDR2 FQNEAQ. This CDR3 comprises 17 residues. CDR3 region: CASSPSYFQGVTEKLFF. The CDR3 DNA reads TGTGCCAGCAGCCCGTCTTATTTCCAGGGTGTAACTGAAAAACTGTTTTTT.

The CDR3 region is CAPSDRAPNSNQPQHF. In DNA, the CDR3 is TGTGCCCCGTCGGACAGGGCCCCAAATAGCAATCAGCCCCAGCATTTT. The chain uses TRBV21-1 and TRBJ1-5; the table's TRBD1 call for D was not verified on the DNA. TRBV21-1 is given as a pseudogene. The CDR3 covers 16 residues.

The chain has TRBV28 and TRBJ2-7, with 12 bases that match TRBD1. CDR1 and CDR2 (germline): MDHEN, SYDVKM. Trimming removed 10 bases from V and 0 bases from J; junction bases left unmatched: 16. This CDR3 spans 18 amino acids. CDR3 coding DNA: TGTGCCATCCTGGCCGGGACAGGGGGCCCACCGAGCTCCTACGAGCAGTACTTC. This codes for CAILAGTGGPPSSYEQYF.

The chain combines TRBV12-5 with TRBJ2-3, with 8 bases lining up with TRBD2. J lost 5 bases, V lost 0 bases, and 10 bases had no gene match. Germline V gene data show CDR1 as LGHNT and CDR2 as FRNRAP. This CDR3 region has 17 residues. As DNA, the CDR3 is TGTGCTAGTGGTTTGGTCCCGACGGGGGGGGAGGTAGATACGCAGTATTTT. Translated, it gives CASGLVPTGGEVDTQYF.

The sample holds one count of this clone. V is TRBV21-1 and J is TRBJ1-1. TRBV21-1 counts as a pseudogene. The CDR3 consists of 13 residues. DNA for the CDR3: TGTGCCAGCAGCAAAGACGGGAACACTGAAGCTTTCTTT. As protein: CASSKDGNTEAFF.

This clone has a single count. The chain combines TRBV30 with TRBJ1-2; no firm D call. This CDR3 contains 13 residues. Germline CDR1 is GTSNPN and CDR2 is SVGIG (reference sequence). Trimming cost V 0 bases and J 5 bases, with 10 bases left between them. The CDR3: CAWSVGSGYGYTF. The CDR3 DNA is TGTGCCTGGAGTGTCGGCTCTGGTTATGGCTACACCTTC.

V is TRBV7-8 and J is TRBJ1-5, with TRBD1 identical over 7 bases. Trimming cost V 5 bases and J 0 bases; bases outside gene matches: 7. This CDR3 comprises 16 residues. Germline loops: CDR1 SGHVS, CDR2 FQNEAQ. The DNA for the CDR3 is TGTGCCAGCAGCATACATACAGGGGATAGCAATCAGCCCCAGCATTTT. Translating gives CASSIHTGDSNQPQHF. The whole variable domain, remainder taken from reference TRBV7-8 and TRBJ1-5, is GAGVSQSPRYKVAKRGQDVALRCDPISGHVSLFWYQQALGQGPEFLTYFQNEAQLDKSGLPSDRFFAERPEGSVSTLKIQRTQQEDSAVYLCASSIHTGDSNQPQHFGDGTRLSIL.